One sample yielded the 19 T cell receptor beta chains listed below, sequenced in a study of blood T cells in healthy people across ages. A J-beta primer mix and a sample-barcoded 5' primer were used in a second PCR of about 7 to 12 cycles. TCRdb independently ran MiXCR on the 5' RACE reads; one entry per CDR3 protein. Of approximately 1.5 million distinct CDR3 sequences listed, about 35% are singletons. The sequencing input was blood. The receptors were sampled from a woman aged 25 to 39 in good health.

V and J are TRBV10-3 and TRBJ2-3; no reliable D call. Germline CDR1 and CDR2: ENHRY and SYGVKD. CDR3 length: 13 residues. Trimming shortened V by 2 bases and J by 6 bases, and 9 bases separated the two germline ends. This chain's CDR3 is CAISEEYRDTQYF. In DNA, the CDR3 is TGTGCCATCAGTGAGGAATATCGGGATACGCAGTATTTT.

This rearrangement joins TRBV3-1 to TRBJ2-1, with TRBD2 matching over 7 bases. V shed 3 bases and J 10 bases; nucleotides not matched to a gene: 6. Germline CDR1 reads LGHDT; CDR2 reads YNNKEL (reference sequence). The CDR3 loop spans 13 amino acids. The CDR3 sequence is CASSQIVRGEQFF. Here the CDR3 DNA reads TGTGCCAGCAGCCAGATCGTGCGGGGGGAGCAGTTCTTC.

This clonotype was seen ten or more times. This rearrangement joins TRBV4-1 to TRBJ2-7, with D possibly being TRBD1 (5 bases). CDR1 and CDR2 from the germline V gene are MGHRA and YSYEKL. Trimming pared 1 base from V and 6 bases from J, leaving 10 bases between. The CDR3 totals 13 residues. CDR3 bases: TGCGCCAGCAGCCAAGTTCCCAGGGTCGAGCAGTACTTC. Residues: CASSQVPRVEQYF.

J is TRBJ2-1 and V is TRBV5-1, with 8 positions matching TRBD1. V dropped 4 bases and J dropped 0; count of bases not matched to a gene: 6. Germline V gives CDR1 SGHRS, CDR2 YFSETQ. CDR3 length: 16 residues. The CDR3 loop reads CASSLTGASSYNEQFF. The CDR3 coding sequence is TGCGCCAGCAGCCTGACAGGGGCCAGCTCCTACAATGAGCAGTTCTTC.

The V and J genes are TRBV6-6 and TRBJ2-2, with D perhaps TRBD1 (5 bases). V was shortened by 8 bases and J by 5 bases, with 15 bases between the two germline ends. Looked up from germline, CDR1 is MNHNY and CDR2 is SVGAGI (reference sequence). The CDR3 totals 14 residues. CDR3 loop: CASFFGQGTGELFF. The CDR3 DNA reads TGTGCCAGCTTCTTTGGGCAGGGAACCGGGGAGCTGTTTTTT.

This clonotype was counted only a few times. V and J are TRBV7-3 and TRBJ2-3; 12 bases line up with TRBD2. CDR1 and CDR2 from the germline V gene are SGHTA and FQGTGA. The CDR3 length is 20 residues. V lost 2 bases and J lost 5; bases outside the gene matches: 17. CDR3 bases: TGTGCCAGCAGCTTACTCTCTAGCGGGAGGGCCGGATATAAGAAAGATACGCAGTATTTT. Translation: CASSLLSSGRAGYKKDTQYF.

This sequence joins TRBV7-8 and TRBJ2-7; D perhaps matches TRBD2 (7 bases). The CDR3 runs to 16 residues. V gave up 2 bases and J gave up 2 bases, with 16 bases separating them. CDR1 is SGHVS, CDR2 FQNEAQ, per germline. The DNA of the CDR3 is TGTGCCAGCAGCTTATTGGGTGGCGGGGGCACCTACGAGCAGTACTTC. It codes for CASSLLGGGGTYEQYF.

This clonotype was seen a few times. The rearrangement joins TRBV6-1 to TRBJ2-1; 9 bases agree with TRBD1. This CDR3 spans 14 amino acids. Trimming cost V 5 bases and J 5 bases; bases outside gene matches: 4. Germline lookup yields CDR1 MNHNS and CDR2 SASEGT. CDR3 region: CASSTGGAHNEQFF. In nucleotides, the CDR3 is TGTGCCAGCAGTACAGGGGGCGCCCACAATGAGCAGTTCTTC.

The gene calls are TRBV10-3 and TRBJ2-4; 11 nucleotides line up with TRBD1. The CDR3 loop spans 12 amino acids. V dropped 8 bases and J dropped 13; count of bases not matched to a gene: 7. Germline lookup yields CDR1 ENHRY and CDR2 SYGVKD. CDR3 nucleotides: TGTGCCATCGGACAGGGGGCAGGGGAGCAGTACTTC. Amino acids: CAIGQGAGEQYF.

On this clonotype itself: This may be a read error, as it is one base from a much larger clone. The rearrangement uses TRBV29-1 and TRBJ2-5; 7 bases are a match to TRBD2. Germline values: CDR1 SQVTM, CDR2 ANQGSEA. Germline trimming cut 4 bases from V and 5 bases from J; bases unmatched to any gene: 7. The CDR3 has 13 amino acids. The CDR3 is CSVARGERETQYF. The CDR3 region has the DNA TGCAGCGTTGCTCGGGGGGAGCGGGAGACCCAGTACTTC.

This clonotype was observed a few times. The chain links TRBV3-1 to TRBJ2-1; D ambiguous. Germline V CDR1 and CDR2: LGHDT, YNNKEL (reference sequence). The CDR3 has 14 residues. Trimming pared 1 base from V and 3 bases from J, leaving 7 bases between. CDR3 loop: CASSQGLHYNEQFF. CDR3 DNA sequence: TGTGCCAGCAGCCAAGGACTCCACTACAATGAGCAGTTCTTC.

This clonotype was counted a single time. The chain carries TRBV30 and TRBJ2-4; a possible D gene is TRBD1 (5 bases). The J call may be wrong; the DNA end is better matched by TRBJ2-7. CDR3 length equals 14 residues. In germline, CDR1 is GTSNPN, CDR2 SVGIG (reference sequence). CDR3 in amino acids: CAWSVGAGTYEQYF. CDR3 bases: TGTGCCTGGAGTGTAGGGGCCGGAACCTACGAGCAGTACTTC.

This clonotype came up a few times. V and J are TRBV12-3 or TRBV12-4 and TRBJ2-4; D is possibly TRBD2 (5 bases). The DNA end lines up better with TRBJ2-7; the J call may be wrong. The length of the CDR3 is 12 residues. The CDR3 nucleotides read TGTGCCAGCACCGGACTTAACTACGAGCAGTACTTC. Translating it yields CASTGLNYEQYF.

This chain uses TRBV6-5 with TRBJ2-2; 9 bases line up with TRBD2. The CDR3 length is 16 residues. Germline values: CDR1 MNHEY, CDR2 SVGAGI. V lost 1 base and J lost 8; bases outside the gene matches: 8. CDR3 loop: CASSYLTSGPLGELFF. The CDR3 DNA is TGTGCCAGCAGTTACTTGACTAGCGGTCCTTTAGGGGAGCTGTTTTTT.

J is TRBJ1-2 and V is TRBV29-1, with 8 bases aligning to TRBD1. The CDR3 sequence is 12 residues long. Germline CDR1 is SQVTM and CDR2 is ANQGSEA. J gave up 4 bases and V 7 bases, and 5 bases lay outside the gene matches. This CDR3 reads CSGSDRAYGYTF. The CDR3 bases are TGCAGCGGCTCGGACAGGGCCTATGGCTACACCTTC.

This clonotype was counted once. As DNA, the CDR3 is TGTGCCAGTAGTATAGTAATAGGGAGTAACAATGAGCAGTTCTTC. Translation: CASSIVIGSNNEQFF. The chain has TRBV19 and TRBJ2-1; a weak D match, TRBD2 (5 bases). The CDR3 spans 15 residues. V shed 1 base and J shed 5 bases, with 12 bases lying between them. Per germline, CDR1 LNHDA and CDR2 SQIVND (reference sequence).

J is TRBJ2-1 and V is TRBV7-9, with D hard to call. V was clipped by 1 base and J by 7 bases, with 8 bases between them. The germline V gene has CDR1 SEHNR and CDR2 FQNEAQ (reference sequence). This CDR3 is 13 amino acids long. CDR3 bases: TGTGCCAGCAGCTTAGATTATGAGAATGAGCAGTTCTTC. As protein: CASSLDYENEQFF.

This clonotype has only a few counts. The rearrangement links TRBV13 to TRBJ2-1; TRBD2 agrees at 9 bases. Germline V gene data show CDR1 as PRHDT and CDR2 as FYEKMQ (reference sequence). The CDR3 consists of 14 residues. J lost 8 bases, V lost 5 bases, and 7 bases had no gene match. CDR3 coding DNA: TGTGCCAGCAGCCATGCGGGGGGGCCCCATGAGCAGTTCTTC. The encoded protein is CASSHAGGPHEQFF.

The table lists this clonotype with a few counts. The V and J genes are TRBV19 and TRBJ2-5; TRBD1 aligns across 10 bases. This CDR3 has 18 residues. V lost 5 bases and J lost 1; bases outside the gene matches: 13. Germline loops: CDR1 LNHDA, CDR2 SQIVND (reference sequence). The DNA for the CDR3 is TGTGCCAGTAGTCCCAGTAACTGGGACAGGGGTCTCCAAGAGACCCAGTACTTC. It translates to CASSPSNWDRGLQETQYF. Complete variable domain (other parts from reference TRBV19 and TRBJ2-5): DGGITQSPKYLFRKEGQNVTLSCEQNLNHDAMYWYRQDPGQGLRLIYYSQIVNDFQKGDIAEGYSVSREKKESFPLTVTSAQKNPTAFYLCASSPSNWDRGLQETQYFGPGTRLLVL.